This TCR beta chain was documented in a study of shared clonotypes between healthy human individuals. Sequenced by immunoSEQ multiplex PCR; TCRdb stores in-frame clones only, minus some. This sample has around 940,000 clones, with approximately 76% found just once. This clonotype was obtained from a man in his late teens or twenties in good health. The sequencing sample was made of memory CD4+ T cells sorted from blood. Sample subset: CD45RA-negative fraction.

CDR3 amino acids: CSVDKTGGYTF. In nucleotides, the CDR3 is TGCAGCGTTGACAAAACAGGGGGCTACACCTTC. The genes are TRBV29-1 and TRBJ1-2; a weak D match, TRBD1 (6 bases). Germline V gene data show CDR1 as SQVTM and CDR2 as ANQGSEA. The CDR3 extends over 11 amino acids. V was clipped by 3 bases and J by 8 bases, with 10 bases between them. Variable domain in full (rest from reference TRBV29-1 and TRBJ1-2): SAVISQKPSRDICQRGTSLTIQCQVDSQVTMMFWYRQQPGQSLTLIATANQGSEATYESGFVIDKFPISRPNLTFSTLTVSNMSPEDSSIYLCSVDKTGGYTFGSGTRLTVV.